This T cell receptor (beta chain) was profiled in a study of CD8+CD57+ T cells in acquired aplastic anemia. For the study at large: DNA from sorted CD4+ and CD8+ cells averaged roughly 3.2 ug. Findings of the study overall: Controls and patients did not differ significantly in CD8+ Simpson's diversity. Overlapping CD8+ CDR3 repertoires of patients and controls contained some 30 shared sequences.

This clonotype has at least ten counts. The antigen remains unidentified. TCR beta VDJ and CDR3 profiling used genomic DNA as template. TCRdb processed the reads anew with MiXCR; each CDR3 protein has one entry. The top ten hold around 3.2% of the sample, which has 150,000 to 200,000 distinct CDR3 sequences, less than 50% seen once. The CDR3 spans 16 residues. Germline-derived CDR1 and CDR2 are DFQATT and SNEGSKA (reference sequence). With V trimmed by 6 bases and J by 0 bases, 10 bases remained unmatched. Patients chosen for sequencing had CD8+CD57+ cells that had expanded, as shown by flow cytometry. Patients had undergone no therapy by the time their blood was sampled.

The sequence came from a human donor with aplastic anemia. The sample consisted of sorted CD4+, CD8+, or CD8+CD57+ T cells (not recorded which) from PBMCs. The chain has TRBV20-1 and TRBJ2-3, with 9 positions matching TRBD2. The CDR3 sequence is CSAGDIAGASTDTQYF. The DNA of the CDR3 is TGCAGTGCAGGAGATATAGCGGGGGCTAGCACAGATACGCAGTATTTT.